This T cell receptor (beta chain) appears in the sequencing data of a study of T cell responses to AZD1222 COVID-19 vaccine. Second-dose recipients at about 4 or about 12 weeks were treated as one pooled group. Produced via immunoSEQ multiplex PCR; TCRdb's table is partial and in-frame only. The table has around 130,000 clones, over 75% seen once. Notes on this clone: Its antigen is still unknown.

CDR1 is MDHEN and CDR2 is SYDVKM in the germline V gene. Trimming took 1 base from V and 5 from J, leaving 6 bases between them. The CDR3 is 14 residues long. Study results and limitations: The peak T cell response came first, and repertoires were sampled only after it. Spike-specific TCR breadth and depth both grew after two AZD1222 doses.

The V call is TRBV28, the J call TRBJ1-6; D possibly corresponds to TRBD1 (6 bases). This receptor was taken from an adult who received the AZD1222 COVID-19 vaccine. This specimen consisted of peripheral blood, obtained 28 days after the second AZD1222 dose. DNA of the CDR3: TGTGCCAGCAGTTTATACAGGGATAATTCACCCCTCCACTTT. The encoded protein is CASSLYRDNSPLHF. The full variable domain, with the rest looked up from reference TRBV28 and TRBJ1-6, is DVKVTQSSRYLVKRTGEKVFLECVQDMDHENMFWYRQDPGLGLRLIYFSYDVKMKEKGDIPEGYSVSREKKERFSLILESASTNQTSMYLCASSLYRDNSPLHFGNGTRLTVT.